The next 6 T cell receptor beta chains were all read from a single sample in a study of brain T cells in children with intractable seizures. The protocol was immunoSEQ multiplex PCR, while the TCRdb copy is restricted to in-frame clones and leaves out a portion. The sample includes some 76,000 clones, approximately 94% of them seen just once. The source was peripheral blood, collected at surgery. The receptors derive from a boy in the first two years of life with tuberous sclerosis and intractable seizures.

The chain links TRBV11-2 to TRBJ2-7; D tentatively fits TRBD1 or TRBD2 (5 bases each). V lost 5 bases and J 3 bases, leaving 14 bases between the germline ends. This CDR3 region has 14 residues. Germline V gene lookup returns CDR1 SGHAT and CDR2 FQNNGV. The CDR3, as DNA: TGTGCCAGCAGCCACCGAGTTGGGGGCTACGAGCAGTACTTC. It translates to CASSHRVGGYEQYF.

In this sample, this clone turned up once. This chain uses TRBV10-3 with TRBJ2-7; TRBD1 matches 9 bases. This CDR3 region has 15 residues. Per the germline V gene, CDR1 is ENHRY and CDR2 is SYGVKD. The V segment lost 4 bases and the J segment 5 bases; nucleotides outside the gene matches: 9. CDR3 residues: CAISGGRGQGHEQYF. In nucleotides, the CDR3 is TGTGCCATCAGTGGTGGGAGGGGACAGGGCCACGAGCAGTACTTC.

This clone was counted a single time. V and J are TRBV15 and TRBJ2-7; unclear D gene. CDR3 length equals 12 residues. CDR1 LNHNV and CDR2 YYDKDF come from the germline V gene (reference sequence). The V end lost 1 base, the J end lost 3 bases, and 4 bases lay between the germline ends. CDR3 DNA sequence: TGTGCCACCAGCAGAGTGGGCTACGAGCAGTACTTC. It encodes CATSRVGYEQYF.

This sequence joins TRBV28 and TRBJ2-5; 14 positions match TRBD2. The CDR3 sequence is 16 residues long. Per the germline V gene, CDR1 is MDHEN and CDR2 is SYDVKM. V lost 6 bases, J lost 5 bases, and 8 bases stayed unmatched. CDR3 loop: CASRGLAGGGAETQYF. DNA of the CDR3: TGTGCCAGCAGAGGACTAGCGGGAGGTGGGGCTGAGACCCAGTACTTC.

CDR3 residues: CATSDSTSASTDTQYF. CDR3 bases: TGTGCCACCAGTGATTCGACTAGCGCGAGCACAGATACGCAGTATTTT. The V call is TRBV24-1, the J call TRBJ2-3; 8 nucleotides match TRBD2. The junction had 3 bases not matched to a gene; V was cut back by 2 bases and J by 0 bases. The CDR3 sequence is 16 residues long. CDR1 KGHDR and CDR2 SFDVKD come from the germline V gene.

The chain has TRBV30 and TRBJ2-7, with D maybe TRBD1 (7 bases). V was pared by 2 bases and J by 3 bases, with 17 bases between. Germline V gives CDR1 GTSNPN, CDR2 SVGIG (reference sequence). This CDR3 has 15 residues. The CDR3: CAWSPWGAGGYEQYF. The DNA for the CDR3 is TGTGCCTGGAGTCCCTGGGGGGCAGGGGGCTACGAGCAGTACTTC. Together with reference TRBV30 and TRBJ2-7, the CDR3 gives the full variable domain: SQTIHQWPATLVQPVGSPLSLECTVEGTSNPNLYWYRQAAGRGLQLLFYSVGIGQISSEVPQNLSASRPQDRQFILSSKKLLLSDSGFYLCAWSPWGAGGYEQYFGPGTRLTVT.